This T cell receptor beta chain was obtained from a study of quantifying T cell responses using KT2 cells. Study-wide background: RNA was reverse transcribed with TCR alpha and beta constant-region primers.

Germline loops: CDR1 MNHEY, CDR2 SVGAGI. There are 18 residues in the CDR3. The germline V and J ends were trimmed by 2 bases and 1 base, with 20 bases remaining between them. Each cDNA got a UMI-containing oligo ligated at its 3' end. An equimolar mix of RC1.1 and RC1.2 primed the beta chain across TRBC1 and TRBC2. MiXCR was run by TCRdb on the UMI-ligation and nested PCR reads, yielding one entry per CDR3 protein. The sample holds tens of thousands of distinct CDR3 sequences, 6% to 8% seen once. Sequencing used PBMCs spiked with cells of the T cell clone KT2. This chain uses TRBV6-5 with TRBJ2-5, with a weak D call TRBD1 (6 bases). The sequence came from a human donor. CDR3 in amino acids: CASSYGVWGHSRQETQYF. In nucleotides, the CDR3 is TGTGCCAGCAGTTACGGGGTCTGGGGACATAGTCGCCAAGAGACCCAGTACTTC.